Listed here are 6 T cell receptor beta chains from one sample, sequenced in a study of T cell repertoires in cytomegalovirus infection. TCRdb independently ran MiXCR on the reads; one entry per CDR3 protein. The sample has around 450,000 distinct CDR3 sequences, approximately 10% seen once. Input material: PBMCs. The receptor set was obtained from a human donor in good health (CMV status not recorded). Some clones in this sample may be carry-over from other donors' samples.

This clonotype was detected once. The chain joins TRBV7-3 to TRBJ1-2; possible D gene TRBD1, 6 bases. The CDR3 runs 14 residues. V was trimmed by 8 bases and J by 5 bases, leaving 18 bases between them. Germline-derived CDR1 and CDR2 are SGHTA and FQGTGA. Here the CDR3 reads CASLNGAGVYGYTF. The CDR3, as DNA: TGTGCCAGCCTGAATGGGGCAGGGGTATATGGCTACACCTTC. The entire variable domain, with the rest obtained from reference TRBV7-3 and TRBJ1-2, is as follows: GAGVSQTPSNKVTEKGKYVELRCDPISGHTALYWYRQSLGQGPEFLIYFQGTGAADDSGLPNDRFFAVRPEGSVSTLKIQRTERGDSAVYLCASLNGAGVYGYTFGSGTRLTVV.

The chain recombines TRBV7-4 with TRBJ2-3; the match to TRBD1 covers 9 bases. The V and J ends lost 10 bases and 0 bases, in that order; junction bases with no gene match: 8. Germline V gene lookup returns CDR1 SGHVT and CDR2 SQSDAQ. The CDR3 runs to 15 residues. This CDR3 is CATPTGTGSTDTQYF. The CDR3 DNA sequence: TGTGCCACTCCGACCGGGACAGGGAGCACAGATACGCAGTATTTT.

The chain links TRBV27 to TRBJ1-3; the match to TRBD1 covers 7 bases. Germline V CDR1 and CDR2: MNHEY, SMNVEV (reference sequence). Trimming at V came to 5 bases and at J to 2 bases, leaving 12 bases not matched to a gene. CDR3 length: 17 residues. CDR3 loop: CASSPPQTGRAGNTIYF. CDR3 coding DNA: TGTGCCAGCAGTCCCCCACAGACAGGGAGAGCTGGAAACACCATATATTTT.

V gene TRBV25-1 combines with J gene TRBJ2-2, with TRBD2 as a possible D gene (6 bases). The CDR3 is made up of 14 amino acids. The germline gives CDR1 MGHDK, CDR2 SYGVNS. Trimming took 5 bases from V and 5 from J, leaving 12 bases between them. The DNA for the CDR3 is TGTGCCAGCAGTCCAGCGGGTGGAACCGGGGAGCTGTTTTTT. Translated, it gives CASSPAGGTGELFF.

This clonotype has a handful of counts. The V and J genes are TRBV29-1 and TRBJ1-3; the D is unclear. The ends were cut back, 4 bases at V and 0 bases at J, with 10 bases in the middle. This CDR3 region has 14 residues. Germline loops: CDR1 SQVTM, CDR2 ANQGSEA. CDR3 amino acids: CSVATGSSGNTIYF. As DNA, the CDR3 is TGCAGCGTTGCGACGGGGAGCTCTGGAAACACCATATATTTT.

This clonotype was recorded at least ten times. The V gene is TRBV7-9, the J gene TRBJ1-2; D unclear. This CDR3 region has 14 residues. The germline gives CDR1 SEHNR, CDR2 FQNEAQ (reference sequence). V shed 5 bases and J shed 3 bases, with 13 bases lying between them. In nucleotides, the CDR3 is TGTGCCAGCAGCCCCCCAGTGACGGACTATGGCTACACCTTC. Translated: CASSPPVTDYGYTF.